This is a list of T cell receptor beta chains from one sample in a study of PD-1 blockade in classical Hodgkin lymphoma. This table comes from immunoSEQ multiplex PCR, and its TCRdb copy is limited to in-frame clones, with some not included. In the table there are some 21,000 clones, about 94% of which are singletons. Sample: peripheral blood mononuclear cells (PBMCs). The receptor set was obtained from a human donor with classical Hodgkin lymphoma. CDR3s include the opening cysteine and the closing phenylalanine or tryptophan. D genes are given only for firm matches. Size is omitted from some rows. Given values are once, few, many or a class for expanded clones.

j_call: TRBJ1-2; clone_size: .; v_call: TRBV11-2; d_call: .; cdr3_nt: TGTGCCAGCAGCGTAGGACAGCGATATGGCTACACCTTC; cdr3_aa: CASSVGQRYGYTF
j_call: TRBJ1-1; clone_size: .; v_call: TRBV29-1; d_call: .; cdr3_nt: TGCAGCGTTGCTGGTTACACTGAAGCTTTCTTT; cdr3_aa: CSVAGYTEAFF
j_call: TRBJ2-7; clone_size: .; v_call: TRBV7-2; d_call: .; cdr3_nt: TGTGCCAGCACCGCGAGGAGGGCGGACGAGCAGTACTTC; cdr3_aa: CASTARRADEQYF
j_call: TRBJ2-5; clone_size: .; v_call: TRBV29-1; d_call: .; cdr3_nt: TGCAGCGTTGATGCAGAAGAGACCCAGTACTTC; cdr3_aa: CSVDAEETQYF
j_call: TRBJ1-2; clone_size: .; v_call: TRBV5-4; d_call: .; cdr3_nt: TGTGCCAGCAGCGAGGGACCTCCCAACTATGGCTACACCTTC; cdr3_aa: CASSEGPPNYGYTF
j_call: TRBJ2-3; clone_size: .; v_call: TRBV19; d_call: .; cdr3_nt: TGTGCCAGTAGTATTCGGGGGGCTAGAAGCACAGATACGCAGTATTTT; cdr3_aa: CASSIRGARSTDTQYF
j_call: TRBJ2-5; clone_size: .; v_call: TRBV5-1; d_call: .; cdr3_nt: TGCGCCAGCAGCTTGGAGGCTGCCACGTCCCAGTACTTC; cdr3_aa: CASSLEAATSQYF
j_call: TRBJ2-7; clone_size: .; v_call: TRBV29-1; d_call: .; cdr3_nt: TGCAGCGTTGAGGATGCCCCGGGAACCGGGCAGTACTTC; cdr3_aa: CSVEDAPGTGQYF
j_call: TRBJ2-1; clone_size: .; v_call: TRBV4-1; d_call: TRBD2; cdr3_nt: TGCGCCAGCAGCCAAGCTTTCGGGACTAGCGGGGACAATGAGCAGTTCTTC; cdr3_aa: CASSQAFGTSGDNEQFF
j_call: TRBJ1-5; clone_size: .; v_call: TRBV27; d_call: .; cdr3_nt: TGTGCCAGCAGTTTATCCAGAAAGGATCAGCCCCAGCATTTT; cdr3_aa: CASSLSRKDQPQHF
j_call: TRBJ2-2; clone_size: .; v_call: TRBV10-1; d_call: .; cdr3_nt: TGCGCCAGCAGTGAGGCAGGGGCGAAAGCCGGGGAGCTGTTTTTT; cdr3_aa: CASSEAGAKAGELFF
j_call: TRBJ2-3; clone_size: .; v_call: TRBV9; d_call: TRBD1; cdr3_nt: TGTGCCAGCAGCGTAGGTTGGGACAGGCAGCAGTATTTT; cdr3_aa: CASSVGWDRQQYF
j_call: TRBJ2-1; clone_size: .; v_call: TRBV9; d_call: .; cdr3_nt: TGTGCCAGCAGCGTAGAAGGGGGAGGGAACAATGAGCAGTTCTTC; cdr3_aa: CASSVEGGGNNEQFF
j_call: TRBJ1-2; clone_size: .; v_call: TRBV10-3; d_call: TRBD1; cdr3_nt: TGTGCCATCAGTCCCCGGGACAGGGGGCACTATGGCTACACCTTC; cdr3_aa: CAISPRDRGHYGYTF
j_call: TRBJ2-2; clone_size: .; v_call: TRBV29-1; d_call: TRBD1; cdr3_nt: TGCAGCTGCTTCGGACAGGGGAACACCGGGGAGCTGTTTTTT; cdr3_aa: CSCFGQGNTGELFF
j_call: TRBJ2-3; clone_size: .; v_call: TRBV7-3; d_call: TRBD2; cdr3_nt: TGTGCCAGCAGCTTTCTCGGGGGGGGCACAGATACGCAGTATTTT; cdr3_aa: CASSFLGGGTDTQYF
j_call: TRBJ1-2; clone_size: .; v_call: TRBV5-4; d_call: .; cdr3_nt: TGTGCCAGCAGCTTGGACCCGGCCGGATACTATGGCTACACCTTC; cdr3_aa: CASSLDPAGYYGYTF
j_call: TRBJ1-1; clone_size: .; v_call: TRBV29-1; d_call: TRBD1; cdr3_nt: TGCAGCGCAAAGAAGACAGGGTGGCCTGAAGCTTTCTTT; cdr3_aa: CSAKKTGWPEAFF
j_call: TRBJ2-7; clone_size: .; v_call: TRBV11-2; d_call: .; cdr3_nt: TGTGCCAGCAGCCCCTCGGAGGGGGTCCCATCCTACGAGCAGTACTTC; cdr3_aa: CASSPSEGVPSYEQYF
j_call: TRBJ2-7; clone_size: .; v_call: TRBV28; d_call: .; cdr3_nt: TGTGCCAGCAGTTACCTTAGCGACGAGACCTACGAGCAGTACTTC; cdr3_aa: CASSYLSDETYEQYF
j_call: TRBJ2-7; clone_size: .; v_call: TRBV15; d_call: .; cdr3_nt: TGTGCCACCAGAGTGGGGACCGCCGGTCCCTACGAGCAGTACTTC; cdr3_aa: CATRVGTAGPYEQYF
j_call: TRBJ1-3; clone_size: few; v_call: TRBV27; d_call: .; cdr3_nt: TGTGCCAGCAGCCCACGAACCCGACCAGGGTTCTCTGGAAACACCATATATTTT; cdr3_aa: CASSPRTRPGFSGNTIYF
j_call: TRBJ2-2; clone_size: once; v_call: TRBV4-3; d_call: TRBD1; cdr3_nt: TGCGCCAGCAGCCAAGATTTCAACAGGGGCGCTGGGGAGCTGTTTTTT; cdr3_aa: CASSQDFNRGAGELFF
j_call: TRBJ2-3; clone_size: .; v_call: TRBV29-1; d_call: .; cdr3_nt: TGCAGCGTTGAAGGGGAGTCTAGCACAGATACGCAGTATTTT; cdr3_aa: CSVEGESSTDTQYF
j_call: TRBJ2-6; clone_size: .; v_call: TRBV6-4; d_call: .; cdr3_nt: TGTGCCAGCAGTGACAGCAGCTCTGAGGCCAACGTCCTGACTTTC; cdr3_aa: CASSDSSSEANVLTF
j_call: TRBJ2-7; clone_size: .; v_call: TRBV5-1; d_call: .; cdr3_nt: TGCGCCAGCAGCTTGGATGGACTCGCTAGCTCCTACGAGCAGTACTTC; cdr3_aa: CASSLDGLASSYEQYF
j_call: TRBJ2-1; clone_size: .; v_call: TRBV6-1; d_call: TRBD2; cdr3_nt: TGTGCCAGCAGCGAATCTAGCGGCTACTCCTACAATGAGCAGTTCTTC; cdr3_aa: CASSESSGYSYNEQFF
j_call: TRBJ1-5; clone_size: .; v_call: TRBV28; d_call: .; cdr3_nt: TGTGCCAGCAGCTCCGCGACAGAACCTTATAGCAATCAGCCCCAGCATTTT; cdr3_aa: CASSSATEPYSNQPQHF
j_call: TRBJ2-7; clone_size: .; v_call: TRBV18; d_call: TRBD2; cdr3_nt: TGTGCCAGCTCACTTTCGAGCGGGGCGACAAGCTCCTACGAGCAGTACTTC; cdr3_aa: CASSLSSGATSSYEQYF
j_call: TRBJ2-3; clone_size: .; v_call: TRBV7-9; d_call: .; cdr3_nt: TGTGCCAGCGGGGCGGGGCTTCGCACAGATACGCAGTATTTT; cdr3_aa: CASGAGLRTDTQYF
j_call: TRBJ1-5; clone_size: .; v_call: TRBV19; d_call: .; cdr3_nt: TGTGCCAGTAGTATTGGGTATAGCAATCAGCCCCAGCATTTT; cdr3_aa: CASSIGYSNQPQHF
j_call: TRBJ2-7; clone_size: .; v_call: TRBV27; d_call: TRBD1; cdr3_nt: TGTGCCAGCAGTTCCTACAACAGGGGGCCGGGTAACGAGCAGTACTTC; cdr3_aa: CASSSYNRGPGNEQYF
j_call: TRBJ2-1; clone_size: .; v_call: TRBV2; d_call: .; cdr3_nt: TGTGCCAGCAGTGAGTCAGGGCTCAACAGGGTTTACAATGAGCAGTTCTTC; cdr3_aa: CASSESGLNRVYNEQFF
j_call: TRBJ2-3; clone_size: .; v_call: TRBV6-1; d_call: .; cdr3_nt: TGTGCCAGCAGCCGAGACTGGGGGGGCACAGATACGCAGTATTTT; cdr3_aa: CASSRDWGGTDTQYF
j_call: TRBJ2-7; clone_size: .; v_call: TRBV2; d_call: TRBD1; cdr3_nt: TGTGCCAGCAGACATGGACAGGGAGACTACGAGCAGTACTTC; cdr3_aa: CASRHGQGDYEQYF
j_call: TRBJ1-5; clone_size: .; v_call: TRBV19; d_call: .; cdr3_nt: TGTGCCAGTAGTCAGATGGACAGAAGCAATCAGCCCCAGCATTTT; cdr3_aa: CASSQMDRSNQPQHF
j_call: TRBJ1-1; clone_size: .; v_call: TRBV11-2; d_call: .; cdr3_nt: TGTGCCAGCAGCCCAGGAGCGGGCAGCCACACTGAAGCTTTCTTT; cdr3_aa: CASSPGAGSHTEAFF
j_call: TRBJ2-3; clone_size: .; v_call: TRBV7-9; d_call: .; cdr3_nt: TGTGCCAGCAGCATCACCGGGTTTCCTTCAGATACGCAGTATTTT; cdr3_aa: CASSITGFPSDTQYF
j_call: TRBJ2-1; clone_size: once; v_call: TRBV9; d_call: .; cdr3_nt: TGTGCCAGCAGGGGGGGGCACAATGAGCAGTTCTTC; cdr3_aa: CASRGGHNEQFF
j_call: TRBJ1-1; clone_size: .; v_call: TRBV21-1; d_call: .; cdr3_nt: TGTGCCAGCACCAGCAACCGACTGGAATTTAACACTGAAGCTTTCTTT; cdr3_aa: CASTSNRLEFNTEAFF
j_call: TRBJ2-5; clone_size: once; v_call: TRBV14; d_call: .; cdr3_nt: TGTGCCAGCAGCCAATGGGGTGACAGTTACCAAGAGACCCAGTACTTC; cdr3_aa: CASSQWGDSYQETQYF
j_call: TRBJ1-5; clone_size: .; v_call: TRBV29-1; d_call: .; cdr3_nt: TGCAGCGTTGAAGTGGGTCAGCCCCAGCATTTT; cdr3_aa: CSVEVGQPQHF
j_call: TRBJ2-2; clone_size: .; v_call: TRBV25-1; d_call: .; cdr3_nt: TGTGCCAGCAGTGATTTACGGGCCCAAAACACCGGGGAGCTGTTTTTT; cdr3_aa: CASSDLRAQNTGELFF
j_call: TRBJ2-7; clone_size: .; v_call: TRBV7-2; d_call: TRBD1; cdr3_nt: TGTGCCAGCAGCTTAGGGACAGGTAGCCCCTACGAGCAGTACTTC; cdr3_aa: CASSLGTGSPYEQYF
j_call: TRBJ2-3; clone_size: .; v_call: TRBV4-1; d_call: .; cdr3_nt: TGCGCCAGCGGCTATGACACAGATACGCAGTATTTT; cdr3_aa: CASGYDTDTQYF